This record covers a single TCR beta chain. Its specificity is unknown. This record comes from a study of OX40 agonist ivuxolimab in advanced cancers. With 0 bases removed from V and 3 bases from J, the gap between germline ends came to 15 bases. The CDR3 is 17 amino acids. The V gene's germline CDR1 is GTSNPN and CDR2 SVGIG (reference sequence). Clones were sequenced by immunoSEQ multiplex PCR, and TCRdb holds only the in-frame ones, with some missing. The repertoire holds 60,000 to 85,000 clones, with about nine tenths as singletons. Study-level points and caveats: Those patients achieving a partial response at 0.1-3.0 mg/kg showed among the lowest clonal expansion. In the expanded peripheral T cells, antigen specificity was never determined.

The specimen was CD4+ or CD8+ T cells sorted from blood, collected in a trial of the OX40 agonist ivuxolimab. The chain combines TRBV30 with TRBJ1-6; TRBD1 might be the D (5 bases). This clonotype originated in an adult with an advanced solid tumor such as melanoma, head and neck, liver or kidney cancer. CDR3 sequence reads: CAWSVVGGTDYNSPLHF. The CDR3 bases are TGTGCCTGGAGTGTGGTAGGAGGGACCGACTATAATTCACCCCTCCACTTT. The variable domain in full, completed from reference TRBV30 and TRBJ1-6, reads SQTIHQWPATLVQPVGSPLSLECTVEGTSNPNLYWYRQAAGRGLQLLFYSVGIGQISSEVPQNLSASRPQDRQFILSSKKLLLSDSGFYLCAWSVVGGTDYNSPLHFGNGTRLTVT.